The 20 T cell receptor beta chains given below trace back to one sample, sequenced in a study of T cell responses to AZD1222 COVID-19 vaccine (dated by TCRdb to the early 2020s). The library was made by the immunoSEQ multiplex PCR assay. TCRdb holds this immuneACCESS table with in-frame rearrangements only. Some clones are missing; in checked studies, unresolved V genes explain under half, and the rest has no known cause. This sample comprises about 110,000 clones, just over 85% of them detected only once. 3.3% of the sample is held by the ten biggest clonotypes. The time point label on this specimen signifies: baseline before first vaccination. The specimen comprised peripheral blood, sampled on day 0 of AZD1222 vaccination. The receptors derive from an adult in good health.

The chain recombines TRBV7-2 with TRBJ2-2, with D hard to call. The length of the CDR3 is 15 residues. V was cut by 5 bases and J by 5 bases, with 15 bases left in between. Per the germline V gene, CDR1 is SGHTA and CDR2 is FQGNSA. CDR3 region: CASSPRARVTGELFF. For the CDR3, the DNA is TGTGCCAGCAGCCCCCGGGCCCGAGTTACCGGGGAGCTGTTTTTT.

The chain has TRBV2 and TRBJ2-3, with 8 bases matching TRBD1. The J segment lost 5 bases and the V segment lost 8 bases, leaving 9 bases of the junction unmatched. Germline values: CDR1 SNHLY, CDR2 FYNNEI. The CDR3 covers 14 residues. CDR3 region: CASWEDRVLDTQYF. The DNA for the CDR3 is TGTGCCAGCTGGGAGGACAGGGTATTAGATACGCAGTATTTT.

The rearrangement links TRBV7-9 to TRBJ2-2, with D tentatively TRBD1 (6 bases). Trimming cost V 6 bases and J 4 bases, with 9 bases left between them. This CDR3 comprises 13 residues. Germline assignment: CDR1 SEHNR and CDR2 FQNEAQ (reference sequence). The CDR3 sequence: CASSQDSTGELFF. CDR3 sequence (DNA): TGTGCCAGCAGTCAGGACAGCACCGGGGAGCTGTTTTTT.

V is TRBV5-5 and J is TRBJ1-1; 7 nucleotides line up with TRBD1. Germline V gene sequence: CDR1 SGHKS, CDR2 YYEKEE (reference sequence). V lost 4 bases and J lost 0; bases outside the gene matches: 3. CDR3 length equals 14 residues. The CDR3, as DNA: TGTGCCAGCAGCGGGACAGTCTTGAACACTGAAGCTTTCTTT. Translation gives CASSGTVLNTEAFF.

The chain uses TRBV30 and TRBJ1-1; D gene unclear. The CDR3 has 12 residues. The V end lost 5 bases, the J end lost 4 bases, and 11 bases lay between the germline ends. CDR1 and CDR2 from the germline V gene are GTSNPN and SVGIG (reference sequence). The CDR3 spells CAWGTGATEAFF. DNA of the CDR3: TGTGCCTGGGGAACCGGTGCCACTGAAGCTTTCTTT.

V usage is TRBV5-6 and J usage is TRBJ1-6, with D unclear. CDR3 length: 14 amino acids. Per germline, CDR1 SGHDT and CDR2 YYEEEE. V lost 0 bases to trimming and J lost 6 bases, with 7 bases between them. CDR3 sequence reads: CASSLGTTNSPLHF. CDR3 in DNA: TGTGCCAGCAGCTTGGGGACCACTAATTCACCCCTCCACTTT. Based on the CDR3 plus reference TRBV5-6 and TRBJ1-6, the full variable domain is DAGVTQSPTHLIKTRGQQVTLRCSPKSGHDTVSWYQQALGQGPQFIFQYYEEEERQRGNFPDRFSGHQFPNYSSELNVNALLLGDSALYLCASSLGTTNSPLHFGNGTRLTVT.

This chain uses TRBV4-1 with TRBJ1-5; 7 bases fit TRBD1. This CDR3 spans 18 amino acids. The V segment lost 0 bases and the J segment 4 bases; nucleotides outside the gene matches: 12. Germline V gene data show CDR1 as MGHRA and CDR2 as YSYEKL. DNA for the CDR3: TGCGCCAGCAGCCAAGATTTAGGTCGCAGGGGGTTAAATCAGCCCCAGCATTTT. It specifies CASSQDLGRRGLNQPQHF.

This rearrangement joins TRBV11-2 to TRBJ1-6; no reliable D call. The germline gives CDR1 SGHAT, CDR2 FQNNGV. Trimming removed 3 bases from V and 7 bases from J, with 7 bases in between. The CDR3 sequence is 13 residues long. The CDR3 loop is CASSLNRNSPLHF. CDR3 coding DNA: TGTGCCAGCAGCTTGAACCGAAATTCACCCCTCCACTTT.

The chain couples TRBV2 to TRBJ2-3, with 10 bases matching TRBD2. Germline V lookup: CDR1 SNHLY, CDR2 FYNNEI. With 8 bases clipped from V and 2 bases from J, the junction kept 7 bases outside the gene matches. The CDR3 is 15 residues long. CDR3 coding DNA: TGTGCCAGCGCCAAGCTAGCGGGGGACACAGATACGCAGTATTTT. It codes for CASAKLAGDTDTQYF.

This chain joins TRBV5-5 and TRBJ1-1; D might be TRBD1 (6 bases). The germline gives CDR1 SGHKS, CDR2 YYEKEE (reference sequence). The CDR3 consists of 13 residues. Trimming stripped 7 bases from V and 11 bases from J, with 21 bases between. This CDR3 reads CASALKEDSRAFF. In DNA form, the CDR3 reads TGTGCCAGCGCCCTAAAGGAGGACAGTCGGGCTTTCTTT.

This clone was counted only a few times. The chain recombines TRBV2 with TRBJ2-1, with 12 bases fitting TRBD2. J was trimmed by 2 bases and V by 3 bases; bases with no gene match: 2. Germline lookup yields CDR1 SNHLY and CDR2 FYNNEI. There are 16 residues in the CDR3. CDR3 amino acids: CASSEWTSGAYNEQFF. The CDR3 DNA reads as TGTGCCAGCAGTGAGTGGACTAGCGGGGCCTACAATGAGCAGTTCTTC.

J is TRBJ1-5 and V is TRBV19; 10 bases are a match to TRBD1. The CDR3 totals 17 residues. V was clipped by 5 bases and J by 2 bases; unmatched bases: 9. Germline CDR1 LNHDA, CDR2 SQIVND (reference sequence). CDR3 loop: CASSPLTGTGGNQPQHF. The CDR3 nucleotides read TGTGCCAGTAGTCCTCTTACCGGGACAGGGGGCAATCAGCCCCAGCATTTT.

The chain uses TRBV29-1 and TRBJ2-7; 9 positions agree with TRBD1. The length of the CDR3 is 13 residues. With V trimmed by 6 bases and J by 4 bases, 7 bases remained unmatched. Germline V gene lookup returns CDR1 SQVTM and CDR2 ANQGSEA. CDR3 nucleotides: TGCAGCGTCGAGACAGGGGGTTATTACGAGCAGTACTTC. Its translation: CSVETGGYYEQYF.

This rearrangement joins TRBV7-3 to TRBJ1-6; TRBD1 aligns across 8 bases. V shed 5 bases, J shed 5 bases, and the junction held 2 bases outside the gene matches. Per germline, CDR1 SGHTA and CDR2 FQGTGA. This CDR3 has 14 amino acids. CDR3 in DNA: TGTGCCAGCAGCCTGGGACAGGATAATTCACCCCTCCACTTT. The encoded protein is CASSLGQDNSPLHF.

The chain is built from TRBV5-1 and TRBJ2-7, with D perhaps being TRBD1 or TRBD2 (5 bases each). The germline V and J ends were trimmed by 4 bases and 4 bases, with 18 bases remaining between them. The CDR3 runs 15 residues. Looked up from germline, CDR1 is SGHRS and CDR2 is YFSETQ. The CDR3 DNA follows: TGCGCCAGCAGCCGGGACGGGCAGGGTGTATACGAGCAGTACTTC. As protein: CASSRDGQGVYEQYF.

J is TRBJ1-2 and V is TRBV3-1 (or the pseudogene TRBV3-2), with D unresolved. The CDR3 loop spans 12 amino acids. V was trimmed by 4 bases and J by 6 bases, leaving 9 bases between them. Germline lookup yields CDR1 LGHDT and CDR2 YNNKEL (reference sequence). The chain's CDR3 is CASSPSGNGYTF. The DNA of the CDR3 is TGTGCCAGCAGCCCCAGCGGAAATGGCTACACCTTC.

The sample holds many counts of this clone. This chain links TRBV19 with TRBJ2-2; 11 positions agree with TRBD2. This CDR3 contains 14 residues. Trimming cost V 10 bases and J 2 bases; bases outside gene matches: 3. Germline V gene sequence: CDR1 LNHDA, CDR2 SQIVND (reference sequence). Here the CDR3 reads CATGLAGNTGELFF. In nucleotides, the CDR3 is TGTGCCACCGGACTAGCGGGTAACACCGGGGAGCTGTTTTTT. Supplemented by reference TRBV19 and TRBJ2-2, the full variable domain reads DGGITQSPKYLFRKEGQNVTLSCEQNLNHDAMYWYRQDPGQGLRLIYYSQIVNDFQKGDIAEGYSVSREKKESFPLTVTSAQKNPTAFYLCATGLAGNTGELFFGEGSRLTVL.

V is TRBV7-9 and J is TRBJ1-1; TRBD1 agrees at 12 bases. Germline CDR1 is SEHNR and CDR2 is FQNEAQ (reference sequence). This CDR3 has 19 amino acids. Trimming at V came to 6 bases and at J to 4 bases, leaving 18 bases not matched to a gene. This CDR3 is CASSHPGQGAPRGSTEAFF. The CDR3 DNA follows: TGTGCCAGCAGTCATCCGGGACAGGGGGCCCCCAGGGGTAGCACTGAAGCTTTCTTT.

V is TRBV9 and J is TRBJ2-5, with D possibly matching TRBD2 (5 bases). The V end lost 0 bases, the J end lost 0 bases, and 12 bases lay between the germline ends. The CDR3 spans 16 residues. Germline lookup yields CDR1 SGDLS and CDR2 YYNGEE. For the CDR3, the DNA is TGTGCCAGCAGCGTAGGACTACCGACTAACCAAGAGACCCAGTACTTC. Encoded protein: CASSVGLPTNQETQYF.

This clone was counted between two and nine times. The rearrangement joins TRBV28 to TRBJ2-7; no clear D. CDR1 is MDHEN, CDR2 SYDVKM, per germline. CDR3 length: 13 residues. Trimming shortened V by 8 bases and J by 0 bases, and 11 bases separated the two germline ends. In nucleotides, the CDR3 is TGTGCCAGCTCCCAACCGGGCTCCTACGAGCAGTACTTC. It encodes CASSQPGSYEQYF.